These T cell receptor beta chains were read from a single sample in a study of T cell responses to AZD1222 COVID-19 vaccine. TCRdb keeps only in-frame clones here, not all; method: immunoSEQ multiplex PCR. The sample carries roughly 91,000 clones, 90% recorded once. Sequenced here: peripheral blood, sampled on day 0 of AZD1222 vaccination. Receptors were obtained from an adult in good health. CDR3s include the opening cysteine and the closing phenylalanine or tryptophan. The D gene is left open where the match is weak. Clone size is not always given. Where it is, it says once, few, many or a class for expanded clones.

>once|TRBJ2-1|TRBV7-2|NA
CASSSGTDSYNEQFF
TGTGCCAGCAGCTCCGGGACCGACAGCTACAATGAGCAGTTCTTC
>NA|TRBJ1-4|TRBV7-9|NA
CAGETSEKLFF
TGTGCCGGGGAGACTTCTGAAAAACTGTTTTTT
>NA|TRBJ1-5|TRBV18|TRBD1
CASSQGAKGQPQHF
TGTGCCAGCTCACAGGGGGCGAAGGGTCAGCCCCAGCATTTT
>NA|TRBJ1-2|TRBV28|NA
CASRTGEYGYTF
TGTGCCAGCCGTACGGGGGAGTATGGCTACACCTTC
>NA|TRBJ2-7|TRBV5-1|NA
CASTSGGGEQYF
TGCGCCAGCACCTCCGGGGGTGGTGAGCAGTACTTC
>NA|TRBJ2-7|TRBV10-2|NA
CASSESRGLNEQYF
TGCGCCAGCAGTGAGTCAAGAGGTCTCAACGAGCAGTACTTC
>NA|TRBJ1-5|TRBV6-2/TRBV6-3|NA
CASSRSVLTPQHF
TGTGCCAGCAGTCGGTCGGTCCTCACGCCCCAGCATTTT
>NA|TRBJ2-2|TRBV11-2|NA
CASSSLVVVANTGELFF
TGTGCCAGCAGCTCCCTAGTGGTGGTCGCGAACACCGGGGAGCTGTTTTTT
>NA|TRBJ2-5|TRBV7-9|NA
CASSLGADSGQETQYF
TGTGCCAGCAGCTTAGGGGCGGACAGCGGACAAGAGACCCAGTACTTC
>NA|TRBJ2-6|TRBV29-1|NA
CSVEAGTEPSGANVLTF
TGCAGCGTTGAAGCCGGGACGGAGCCCTCTGGGGCCAACGTCCTGACTTTC
>NA|TRBJ1-3|TRBV11-2|NA
CASSLGENTIYF
TGTGCCAGCAGCTTGGGTGAAAACACCATATATTTT
>few|TRBJ2-1|TRBV10-2|TRBD1
CASDTGVGYEQFF
TGCGCCAGCGACACAGGGGTAGGTTATGAGCAGTTCTTC
>NA|TRBJ1-5|TRBV27|NA
CASSLSSRIYSNQPQHF
TGTGCCAGCAGTTTATCGTCCCGGATTTATAGCAATCAGCCCCAGCATTTT